The 32 T cell receptor beta chains below all came from one sample that was sequenced in a study of response to subunit inactivated influenza vaccine. Via MiXCR, TCRdb re-called the RT-PCR reads, giving one row per CDR3 protein. The table shows 800,000 or so distinct CDR3 sequences, with 20% to 25% occurring only once. This specimen consisted of PBMCs from blood, obtained about 5 days after vaccination. The source is a man over 45 who received an inactivated influenza vaccine.

This clonotype has only a few counts. The genes are TRBV27 and TRBJ2-3; no clear D. Trimming stripped 3 bases from V and 2 bases from J, with 9 bases between. Germline V lookup: CDR1 MNHEY, CDR2 SMNVEV (reference sequence). There are 14 residues in the CDR3. This chain's CDR3 is CASSFLHPTDTQYF. DNA of the CDR3: TGTGCCAGCAGTTTCCTACACCCCACAGATACGCAGTATTTT.

This clonotype came up many times. The J gene is TRBJ1-1, the V gene TRBV16; D uncertain. This CDR3 is 13 amino acids long. Looked up from germline, CDR1 is KGHSY and CDR2 is FQNENV. Between the trimmed V and J ends, which lost 4 bases and 5 bases, there was a span of 11 bases. CDR3 loop: CASSRGLGTEAFF. The DNA of the CDR3 is TGTGCCAGCAGCCGCGGACTAGGGACTGAAGCTTTCTTT.

The chain employs TRBV10-3 and TRBJ2-1, with 7 bases matching TRBD1. Germline CDR1 and CDR2: ENHRY and SYGVKD. The ends lost 9 bases at V and 6 bases at J; junction bases unmatched: 23. The length of the CDR3 is 18 residues. CDR3 sequence reads: CAIKGAQTRDRFGNEQFF. DNA for the CDR3: TGTGCCATAAAGGGAGCACAAACCCGGGACAGATTTGGCAATGAGCAGTTCTTC.

The rearrangement uses TRBV12-3 or TRBV12-4 and TRBJ1-2, with 9 bases identical to TRBD1. The length of the CDR3 is 14 residues. With V trimmed by 6 bases and J by 3 bases, 5 bases remained unmatched. The CDR3 sequence: CASSQQGAYYGYTF. In DNA, the CDR3 is TGTGCCAGCAGCCAACAGGGGGCCTACTATGGCTACACCTTC.

This clonotype appeared once. V and J are TRBV7-2 and TRBJ2-1, with 8 bases matching TRBD1. The germline gives CDR1 SGHTA, CDR2 FQGNSA. V shed 7 bases and J 4 bases; nucleotides not matched to a gene: 9. This CDR3 has 15 residues. The CDR3 bases are TGTGCCAGCAACTCCGGGACAGGCCTTTACAATGAGCAGTTCTTC. Its protein product is CASNSGTGLYNEQFF.

In its sample, this clonotype was seen a few times. The chain uses TRBV5-8 and TRBJ2-1, with 8 bases fitting TRBD1. Germline V gene sequence: CDR1 SGHTS, CDR2 YDEGEE. The V and J ends lost 7 bases and 6 bases, in that order; junction bases with no gene match: 12. This CDR3 contains 15 residues. CDR3 region: CASPRPGTGFNEQFF. CDR3 nucleotides: TGTGCCAGCCCCCGTCCCGGGACAGGTTTCAATGAGCAGTTCTTC.

This clonotype was found a few times. The chain carries TRBV28 and TRBJ2-5; 8 bases line up with TRBD1. The CDR3 loop spans 16 amino acids. CDR1 is MDHEN, CDR2 SYDVKM, per germline. V shed 3 bases, J shed 2 bases, and the junction held 8 bases outside the gene matches. As DNA, the CDR3 is TGTGCCAGCAGTTTTCTCCTGGACAGGGCTCAAGAGACCCAGTACTTC. The encoded protein is CASSFLLDRAQETQYF.

The gene calls are TRBV20-1 and TRBJ2-1, with D unresolved. CDR1 and CDR2 from the germline V gene are DFQATT and SNEGSKA (reference sequence). V was shortened by 1 base and J by 0 bases, with 13 bases between the two germline ends. CDR3 length: 16 residues. CDR3 loop: CSARAPTANSYNEQFF. In nucleotides, the CDR3 is TGCAGTGCTAGAGCCCCGACTGCTAACTCCTACAATGAGCAGTTCTTC.

There are many counts of this clonotype. V gene TRBV10-3 combines with J gene TRBJ2-5; TRBD1 matches at 7 bases. V was pared by 0 bases and J by 5 bases, with 9 bases of the junction left unmatched. CDR1 and CDR2 (germline): ENHRY, SYGVKD. The length of the CDR3 is 16 residues. The CDR3 DNA follows: TGTGCCATCAGTGAGTCGACAGGGACCACAATGGAGACCCAGTACTTC. It codes for CAISESTGTTMETQYF.

This clonotype has more than one count but fewer than ten. The chain couples TRBV7-6 to TRBJ2-7; tentative D call: TRBD2 (5 bases). Trimming left V 7 bases short and J 7 bases short, with 14 bases between. The CDR3 spans 12 residues. Germline V CDR1 and CDR2: SGHVS, FNYEAQ. CDR3 residues: CASNNPGGEQYF. Here the CDR3 DNA reads TGTGCCAGCAACAACCCCGGCGGGGAGCAGTACTTC.

This clonotype was counted a few times. V and J are TRBV4-3 and TRBJ2-7, with D unresolved. V lost 0 bases to trimming and J lost 6 bases, with 9 bases between them. The CDR3 sequence is 13 residues long. The germline CDR1 and CDR2 sequences are LGHNA and YSLEER. CDR3 in DNA: TGCGCCAGCAGCCAAGATGTACCATCCGAGCAGTACTTC. Translated, it gives CASSQDVPSEQYF.

This clonotype has just a few counts. This chain links TRBV7-9 with TRBJ2-7; D is unclear. The V end lost 5 bases, the J end lost 3 bases, and 11 bases lay between the germline ends. There are 13 residues in the CDR3. The germline gives CDR1 SEHNR, CDR2 FQNEAQ (reference sequence). The CDR3 nucleotides read TGTGCCAGCAGCCGGGTAGACGGCTACGAGCAGTACTTC. It specifies CASSRVDGYEQYF.

The chain has TRBV6-1 and TRBJ1-3; D is unresolved. The V end lost 8 bases, the J end lost 0 bases, and 17 bases lay between the germline ends. From germline, CDR1 is MNHNS and CDR2 SASEGT. CDR3 length equals 16 residues. The chain's CDR3 is CASGSQDGRSGNTIYF. In DNA form, the CDR3 reads TGTGCCAGCGGTAGCCAGGACGGTCGCTCTGGAAACACCATATATTTT.

The CDR3 spells CASSVGQGAYGYTF. The CDR3 bases are TGTGCCAGCAGTGTGGGACAGGGGGCGTATGGCTACACCTTC. The chain employs TRBV2 and TRBJ1-2; 12 positions match TRBD1. The V segment lost 4 bases and the J segment 5 bases; nucleotides outside the gene matches: 2. The CDR3 runs to 14 residues. Per germline, CDR1 SNHLY and CDR2 FYNNEI.

This clonotype was observed a few times. This chain joins TRBV12-3 or TRBV12-4 and TRBJ1-2; no clear D. There are 13 residues in the CDR3. Trimming removed 7 bases at V and 5 bases at J, with 14 bases between. CDR3 sequence reads: CASKSELFYGYTF. For the CDR3, the DNA is TGTGCCAGCAAGAGTGAACTCTTTTATGGCTACACCTTC.

The J gene is TRBJ1-5, the V gene TRBV12-3 or TRBV12-4, with 7 bases that match TRBD1. V trimming: 4 bases; J trimming: 2 bases; junction bases outside the gene matches: 2. CDR3 size: 14 residues. CDR3 amino acids: CASSSGGGNQPQHF. The CDR3 DNA reads as TGTGCCAGCAGTTCAGGGGGAGGCAATCAGCCCCAGCATTTT.

This clonotype has ten or more counts. The rearrangement links TRBV27 to TRBJ2-7; 7 bases are shared with TRBD1. V was pared by 8 bases and J by 2 bases, with 0 bases of the junction left unmatched. This CDR3 spans 11 amino acids. CDR1 is MNHEY and CDR2 is SMNVEV in the germline V gene (reference sequence). The CDR3 bases are TGTGCCAGCGGGACAGCCTACGAGCAGTACTTC. Amino acid sequence: CASGTAYEQYF.

The chain joins TRBV7-2 to TRBJ1-1, with 9 positions matching TRBD1. This CDR3 region has 14 residues. The V segment lost 6 bases and the J segment 5 bases; nucleotides outside the gene matches: 7. Per the germline V gene, CDR1 is SGHTA and CDR2 is FQGNSA. This CDR3 is CASRLTGGRTEAFF. CDR3 in DNA: TGTGCCAGCAGGTTGACAGGGGGTAGAACTGAAGCTTTCTTT.

This clonotype appeared a few times. The V and J genes are TRBV10-1 and TRBJ1-6, with D uncertain. V was trimmed by 3 bases and J by 7 bases, leaving 7 bases between them. The CDR3 is 13 residues long. The germline V gene encodes CDR1 WNHNN and CDR2 SYGVQD (reference sequence). The CDR3 is CASSEGINSPLHF. Here the CDR3 DNA reads TGCGCCAGCAGTGAAGGGATAAATTCACCCCTCCACTTT.

The sample holds a few counts of this clonotype. The rearrangement joins TRBV12-3 or TRBV12-4 to TRBJ2-3, with D perhaps TRBD2 (6 bases). This CDR3 region has 17 residues. V was clipped by 3 bases and J by 1 base, with 17 bases between them. The CDR3 is CASSFRSREDGTDTQYF. The CDR3 DNA sequence: TGTGCCAGCAGTTTTAGGTCCAGGGAGGACGGCACAGATACGCAGTATTTT.

V is TRBV5-1 and J is TRBJ2-5; D possibly corresponds to TRBD2 (5 bases). Trimming cost V 3 bases and J 9 bases, with 9 bases left between them. The germline V gene has CDR1 SGHRS and CDR2 YFSETQ. The CDR3 is 11 residues long. The CDR3 bases are TGCGCCAGCAGCTCCGACTACGCCCAGTACTTC. This gives the protein CASSSDYAQYF.

The rearrangement joins TRBV12-3 or TRBV12-4 to TRBJ1-2; D is undetermined. The CDR3 loop spans 13 amino acids. Trimming removed 3 bases from V and 4 bases from J, with 9 bases in between. DNA for the CDR3: TGTGCCAGCAGTTTCGCGTTGGGCTATGGCTACACCTTC. As protein: CASSFALGYGYTF.

The genes are TRBV5-1 and TRBJ1-2; 7 bases agree with TRBD1. V gave up 7 bases and J gave up 3 bases; unmatched junction bases: 3. The germline CDR1 and CDR2 sequences are SGHRS and YFSETQ. This CDR3 is 12 amino acids long. CDR3 in amino acids: CASRDRDYGYTF. CDR3 in DNA: TGCGCCAGCCGAGACAGGGACTATGGCTACACCTTC.

This clonotype came up a few times. V and J are TRBV4-2 and TRBJ1-5; D uncertain. Trimming removed 0 bases at V and 1 base at J, with 7 bases between. CDR1 is LGHNA and CDR2 is YNFKEQ in the germline V gene. The CDR3 is made up of 15 amino acids. CDR3 sequence reads: CASSQDTVSNQPQHF. The CDR3 region has the DNA TGTGCCAGCAGCCAAGATACAGTAAGCAATCAGCCCCAGCATTTT.

This clonotype has more than one count but fewer than ten. The J gene is TRBJ2-6, the V gene TRBV20-1; 7 bases are shared with TRBD1. The CDR3 is 14 residues long. V gave up 5 bases and J gave up 4 bases; unmatched junction bases: 5. Germline assignment: CDR1 DFQATT and CDR2 SNEGSKA (reference sequence). CDR3 region: CSAEGAQGANVLTF. CDR3 in DNA: TGCAGTGCTGAGGGGGCGCAGGGGGCCAACGTCCTGACTTTC.

In its sample, this clonotype was seen many times. V is TRBV5-1 and J is TRBJ2-7; 8 positions match TRBD2. V lost 4 bases, J lost 0 bases, and 9 bases stayed unmatched. The germline CDR1 and CDR2 sequences are SGHRS and YFSETQ. This CDR3 contains 16 residues. The CDR3 is CASSHGGAASSYEQYF. The CDR3 nucleotides read TGCGCCAGCAGCCACGGGGGGGCGGCGAGCTCCTACGAGCAGTACTTC.

The J gene is TRBJ2-1, the V gene TRBV9; possibly TRBD1 or TRBD2 for D (5 bases each). Germline V gene lookup returns CDR1 SGDLS and CDR2 YYNGEE. This CDR3 is built from 16 residues. Trimming took off 0 bases at V and 2 bases at J, with 12 bases between the two ends. CDR3 bases: TGTGCCAGCAGCGTAGAGGGGACCCTAGCCTACAATGAGCAGTTCTTC. Translated: CASSVEGTLAYNEQFF.

V gene TRBV2 combines with J gene TRBJ2-7; no reliable D call. The CDR3 extends over 12 amino acids. V lost 7 bases and J 1 base, leaving 8 bases between the germline ends. Germline V gene sequence: CDR1 SNHLY, CDR2 FYNNEI. The CDR3 here is CASTQFSYEQYF. The CDR3 DNA follows: TGTGCCAGCACACAGTTTTCCTACGAGCAGTACTTC.

The chain recombines TRBV27 with TRBJ1-1; 7 bases are shared with TRBD1. V was pared by 4 bases and J by 1 base, with 6 bases of the junction left unmatched. CDR1 and CDR2 (germline): MNHEY, SMNVEV (reference sequence). The CDR3 runs to 15 residues. In DNA form, the CDR3 reads TGTGCCAGCAGTTCGGGAGGACAGGAGAACACTGAAGCTTTCTTT. Residues: CASSSGGQENTEAFF.

This clonotype was observed a handful of times. This chain connects TRBV15 to TRBJ2-1; 7 positions match TRBD2. CDR3 length: 15 amino acids. Trimming took 4 bases from V and 2 from J; bases not matched to a gene: 5. Per germline, CDR1 LNHNV and CDR2 YYDKDF (reference sequence). The CDR3 region is CATSTDLAAYNEQFF. CDR3 bases: TGTGCCACCAGCACCGACCTAGCGGCCTACAATGAGCAGTTCTTC.

This chain connects TRBV2 to TRBJ2-5; a weak D match, TRBD2 (6 bases). Per germline, CDR1 SNHLY and CDR2 FYNNEI. The V and J ends lost 4 bases and 5 bases respectively, with 11 bases between them. The CDR3 extends over 13 amino acids. The CDR3 nucleotides read TGTGCCAGCAGTGCTAGACGGGGGGAGACCCAGTACTTC. Translation: CASSARRGETQYF.

This clonotype was observed a handful of times. The CDR3 DNA is TGTGCCAGCAGACCGGGCCAAAACCAAGAGACCCAGTACTTC. Amino acid sequence: CASRPGQNQETQYF. The chain carries TRBV27 and TRBJ2-5; no firm D call. Germline V gene lookup returns CDR1 MNHEY and CDR2 SMNVEV (reference sequence). The CDR3 is 14 amino acids. Trimming took 6 bases from V and 0 from J, leaving 11 bases between them.